A selection of T cell receptor beta chains follows, all from one sample in a study of control samples from healthy donors and cancer patients. Produced via immunoSEQ multiplex PCR; TCRdb's table is partial and in-frame only. The table records hundreds of thousands of clones, 80% to 95% of them present only once. What was sequenced was PBMCs. The receptors were gathered from a man aged 35-49 years with head and neck cancer. Each CDR3 is given with its conserved first and last residue. Each record gives: V gene, D gene, clone size, J gene, CDR3 DNA, CDR3 protein. The D gene is left open where the match is weak. Clone size is shown for a subset of rows, as once, few, many or a class of expanded clone.

TRBV6-6	.	.	TRBJ2-3	TGTGCCAGCAGTTACATCTCGGGGTTAGATACGCAGTATTTT	CASSYISGLDTQYF
TRBV4-2	.	.	TRBJ1-2	TGTGCCAGCAGCCAAGAACTGTCGGGGGCGCGGGGCTATGGCTACACCTTC	CASSQELSGARGYGYTF
TRBV5-6	.	.	TRBJ2-2	TGTGCCAGCAGCTTTTCAGGGGCTGGGGAGCTGTTTTTT	CASSFSGAGELFF
TRBV11-2	TRBD1	.	TRBJ1-6	TGTGCCAGCAGCTCAAACAGGGGAGTAAGCGGTTCACCCCTCCACTTT	CASSSNRGVSGSPLHF
TRBV7-3	.	.	TRBJ1-1	TGTGCCAGCAGCTCCACAGGGACGAACACTGAAGCTTTCTTT	CASSSTGTNTEAFF
TRBV7-9	.	.	TRBJ2-7	TGTGCCAGCAGCGCGACCGGATACGAGCAGTACTTC	CASSATGYEQYF
TRBV10-3	.	.	TRBJ1-2	TGTGCCATCAGTCCCGGGGCTCCTGGCTACACCTTC	CAISPGAPGYTF
TRBV2	TRBD2	.	TRBJ2-5	TGTGCCAGCAACCCTAGCGGACTCCTACAAGAGACCCAGTACTTC	CASNPSGLLQETQYF
TRBV11-2	.	.	TRBJ2-2	TGTGCCAGCAGCTTAGTGAGCGCCGCTGTAATCGGGGAGCTGTTTTTT	CASSLVSAAVIGELFF
TRBV19	.	.	TRBJ2-7	TGTGCCAGTAGTATAACGGCGGGGCTTGGGCACGAGCAGTACTTC	CASSITAGLGHEQYF
TRBV6-2/TRBV6-3	.	.	TRBJ2-7	TGTGCCAGCAGTTACTCGATAACCTACGAGCAGTACTTC	CASSYSITYEQYF
TRBV24-1	.	.	TRBJ2-1	TGTGCCACCAGTGATTTCTCCGAGGGGGAGCAGTTCTTC	CATSDFSEGEQFF
TRBV5-1	TRBD1	.	TRBJ1-3	TGCGCCAGCAGCTTGGGACAGGGGCTGATCGGAAACACCATATATTTT	CASSLGQGLIGNTIYF
TRBV6-5	TRBD1	once	TRBJ2-7	TGTGCCAGCAGTCGGGACAGAACCTACGAGCAGTACTTC	CASSRDRTYEQYF
TRBV9	.	.	TRBJ1-2	TGTGCCAGCAGCGAATCGCAGGGCCGGAACTATGGCTACACCTTC	CASSESQGRNYGYTF
TRBV12-3/TRBV12-4	.	.	TRBJ1-2	TGTGCCAGCAGTTTAGCCGTTTACTATGGCTACACCTTC	CASSLAVYYGYTF
TRBV27	.	.	TRBJ1-1	TGTGCCAGCAGTGTCCTATCAGGGTCTACTGAAGCTTTCTTT	CASSVLSGSTEAFF
TRBV28	.	.	TRBJ2-3	TGTGCCAGCAGTAGCAGGGAAGGGGATACGCAGTATTTT	CASSSREGDTQYF
TRBV29-1	.	.	TRBJ2-2	TGCAGCGGAGGTGGGAGTAGCGGGGAGCTGTTTTTT	CSGGGSSGELFF
TRBV5-6	.	.	TRBJ2-7	TGTGCCAGCAGCCAAGGACCCTTAGGCTACGAGCAGTACTTC	CASSQGPLGYEQYF
TRBV5-1	.	few	TRBJ2-7	TGCGCCAGCAGCTACCTGATTCGGGGAGCCTACGAGCAGTACTTC	CASSYLIRGAYEQYF
TRBV5-1	TRBD2	.	TRBJ2-1	TGCGCCAGCAGCTTAAGGACTAGCTCTACTGAGCAGTTCTTC	CASSLRTSSTEQFF
TRBV9	.	.	TRBJ2-1	TGTGCCAGGGAGTGTTCAGGAGTCCTTGGGTACAATGAGCAGTTCTTC	CARECSGVLGYNEQFF
TRBV6-1	.	few	TRBJ1-5	TGTGCCAGCAGTGAATTTCGAAGGGGGTTAATAGATAGCAATCAGCCCCAGCATTTT	CASSEFRRGLIDSNQPQHF
TRBV10-1	TRBD2	.	TRBJ2-3	TGCGCCAGCAGTGCATCCCTAGCGGCTCGGGCAGATACGCAGTATTTT	CASSASLAARADTQYF
TRBV27	.	.	TRBJ2-7	TGTGCCAGCAGTTCGTCGCTTATTTACGAGCAGTACTTC	CASSSSLIYEQYF